The T cell receptor (beta chain) described here comes from a study of identical twins. Study findings and constraints: Reduced insertions were recorded for abundant cord blood beta clonotypes, with no such pattern in memory repertoires.

The germline V gene encodes CDR1 SGHRS and CDR2 YFSETQ. This CDR3 has 16 residues. The V end was cut by 0 bases, the J end by 10 bases, with 20 bases between. As for this clonotype: Its matching antigen is unknown.

A universal primer site came from template switching; cDNA carried unique molecular identifiers. TCRdb independently ran MiXCR on the 5' RACE reads; one entry per CDR3 protein. The sample shows hundreds of thousands of distinct CDR3 sequences, over 9% of them seen only once. The same sample was also studied in work on yellow fever vaccine responses in identical twins. According to that study: Twins reportedly appeared to share part of their vaccine T cell response while keeping part individual.

This clonotype was obtained from a woman in her late teens or twenties in good health. The chain combines TRBV5-1 with TRBJ2-1; D is perhaps TRBD2 (5 bases). Sequencing used PBMCs. The chain's CDR3 is CASSLGGATLSEEQFF. The CDR3 DNA sequence: TGCGCCAGCAGCTTGGGGGGAGCTACCCTCTCAGAGGAGCAGTTCTTC.